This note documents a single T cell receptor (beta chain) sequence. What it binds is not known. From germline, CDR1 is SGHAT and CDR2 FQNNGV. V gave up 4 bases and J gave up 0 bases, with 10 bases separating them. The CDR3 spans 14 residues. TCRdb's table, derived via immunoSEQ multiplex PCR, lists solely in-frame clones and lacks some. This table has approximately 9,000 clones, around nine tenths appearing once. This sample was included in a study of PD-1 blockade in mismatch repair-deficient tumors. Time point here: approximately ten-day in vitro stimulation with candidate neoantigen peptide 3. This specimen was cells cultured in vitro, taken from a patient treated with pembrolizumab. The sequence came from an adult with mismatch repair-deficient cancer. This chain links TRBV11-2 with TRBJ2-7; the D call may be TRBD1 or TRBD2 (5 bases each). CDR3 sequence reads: CASSWGTGSYEQYF. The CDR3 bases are TGTGCCAGCAGCTGGGGGACGGGCTCCTACGAGCAGTACTTC.